This T cell receptor (beta chain) was captured by sequencing in a study of T cell responses to AZD1222 COVID-19 vaccine. A note on this clone: Its specificity is not known.

CDR1 and CDR2 (germline): MDHEN, SYDVKM. The CDR3 is 12 residues long. V lost 6 bases to trimming and J lost 6 bases; unmatched junction nucleotides: 1. Points from the study as a whole: Most donors were white British, females outnumbered males, and clonal diversity was possibly underestimated. Repertoire samples came only from after the peak T cell response. Unmutated regions of variants are reportedly targeted by nearly half of spike-specific TCRs.

Profiled with immunoSEQ multiplex PCR; TCRdb holds only in-frame clones, not every one. The table has about 140,000 clones, roughly 84% seen once. Whether given at about 4 or about 12 weeks, second doses were pooled. The chain joins TRBV28 to TRBJ1-2, with TRBD1 matching 10 bases. Sequenced here: peripheral blood, sampled 28 days after the second AZD1222 dose. The TCR originated in an adult who received the AZD1222 COVID-19 vaccine. CDR3 DNA sequence: TGTGCCAGCAGGGGACAGGGGCATGGCTACACCTTC. Translated: CASRGQGHGYTF.